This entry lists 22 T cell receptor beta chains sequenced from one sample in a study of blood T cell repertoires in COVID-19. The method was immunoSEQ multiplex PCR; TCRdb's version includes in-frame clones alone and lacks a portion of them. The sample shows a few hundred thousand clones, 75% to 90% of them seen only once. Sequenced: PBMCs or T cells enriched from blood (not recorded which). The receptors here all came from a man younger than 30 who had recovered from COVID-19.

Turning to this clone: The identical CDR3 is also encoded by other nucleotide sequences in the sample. Written as DNA, the CDR3 is TGTGCCAGCAGTCCGACAGAGAATCAGCCCCAGCATTTT. Its translation: CASSPTENQPQHF. The J gene is TRBJ1-5, the V gene TRBV12-3 or TRBV12-4, with TRBD1 as a possible D gene (5 bases). CDR3 length: 13 amino acids. V was cut by 5 bases and J by 4 bases, with 9 bases left in between.

For the CDR3, the DNA is TGCGCCAGCAGCCTGGGACAGGGAGGTGAAAAACTGTTTTTT. Protein product: CASSLGQGGEKLFF. The chain joins TRBV4-1 to TRBJ1-4, with 9 bases fitting TRBD1. The ends lost 4 bases at V and 7 bases at J; junction bases unmatched: 4. Germline V gene sequence: CDR1 MGHRA, CDR2 YSYEKL. This CDR3 comprises 14 residues.

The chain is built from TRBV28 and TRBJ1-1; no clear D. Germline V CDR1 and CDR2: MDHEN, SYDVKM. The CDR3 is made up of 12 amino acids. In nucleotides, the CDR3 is TGTGCAACCACAGCACTGAACACTGAAGCTTTCTTT. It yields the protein CATTALNTEAFF.

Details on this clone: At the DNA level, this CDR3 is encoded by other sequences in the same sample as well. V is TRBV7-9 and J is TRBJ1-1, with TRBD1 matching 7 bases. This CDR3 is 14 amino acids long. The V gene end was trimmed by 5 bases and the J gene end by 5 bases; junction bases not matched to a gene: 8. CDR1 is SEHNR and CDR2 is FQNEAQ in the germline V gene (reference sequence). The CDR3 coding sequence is TGTGCCAGCAGCCCGACCGACAGGGTAACTGAAGCTTTCTTT. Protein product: CASSPTDRVTEAFF.

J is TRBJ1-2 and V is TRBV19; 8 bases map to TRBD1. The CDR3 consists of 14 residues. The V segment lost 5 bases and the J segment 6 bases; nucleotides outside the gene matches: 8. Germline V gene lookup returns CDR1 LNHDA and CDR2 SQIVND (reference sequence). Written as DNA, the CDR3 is TGTGCCAGTAGTTCCCCGGACAGGGTTAATGGCTACACCTTC. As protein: CASSSPDRVNGYTF.

CDR3 sequence: CASSYSVAQPQHF. The CDR3 coding sequence is TGTGCCAGCAGTTACTCCGTGGCTCAGCCCCAGCATTTT. The chain couples TRBV6-5 to TRBJ1-5; D remains unclear. V dropped 0 bases and J dropped 6 bases, with 6 bases sitting between them. The CDR3 length is 13 residues. The germline gives CDR1 MNHEY, CDR2 SVGAGI.

The CDR3 nucleotides read TGTGCCAGCAGCTTGGAGTTGCCGGGACAGTACTACGAGCAGTACTTC. It translates to CASSLELPGQYYEQYF. The chain employs TRBV5-6 and TRBJ2-7; TRBD1 agrees at 7 bases. Germline V gene data show CDR1 as SGHDT and CDR2 as YYEEEE. V shed 0 bases, J shed 3 bases, and the junction held 9 bases outside the gene matches. The CDR3 length is 16 residues. Full variable domain (missing parts from reference TRBV5-6 and TRBJ2-7): DAGVTQSPTHLIKTRGQQVTLRCSPKSGHDTVSWYQQALGQGPQFIFQYYEEEERQRGNFPDRFSGHQFPNYSSELNVNALLLGDSALYLCASSLELPGQYYEQYFGPGTRLTVT.

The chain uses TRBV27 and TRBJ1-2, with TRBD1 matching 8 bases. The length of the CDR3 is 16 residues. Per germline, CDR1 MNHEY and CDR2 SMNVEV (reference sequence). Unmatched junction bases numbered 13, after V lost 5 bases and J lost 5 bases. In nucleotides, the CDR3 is TGTGCCAGCAGTGGGCCAGGACAGGGCAAATATTATGGCTACACCTTC. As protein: CASSGPGQGKYYGYTF.

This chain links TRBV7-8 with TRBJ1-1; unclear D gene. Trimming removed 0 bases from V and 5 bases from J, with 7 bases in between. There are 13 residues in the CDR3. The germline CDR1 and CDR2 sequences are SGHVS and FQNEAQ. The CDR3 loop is CASSLALRTEAFF. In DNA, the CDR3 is TGTGCCAGCAGCTTAGCCTTGCGGACTGAAGCTTTCTTT.

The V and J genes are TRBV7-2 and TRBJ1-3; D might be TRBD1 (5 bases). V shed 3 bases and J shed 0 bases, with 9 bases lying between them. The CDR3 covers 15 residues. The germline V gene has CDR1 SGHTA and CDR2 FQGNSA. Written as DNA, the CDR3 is TGTGCCAGCAGCTTGGACACAAGCTCTGGAAACACCATATATTTT. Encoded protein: CASSLDTSSGNTIYF.

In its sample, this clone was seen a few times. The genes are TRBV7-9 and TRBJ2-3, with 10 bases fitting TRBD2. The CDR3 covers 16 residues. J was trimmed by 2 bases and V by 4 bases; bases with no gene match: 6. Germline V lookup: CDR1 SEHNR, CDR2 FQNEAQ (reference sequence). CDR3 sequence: CASSSATSGNTDTQYF. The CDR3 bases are TGTGCCAGCAGCTCTGCCACTAGCGGGAACACAGATACGCAGTATTTT.

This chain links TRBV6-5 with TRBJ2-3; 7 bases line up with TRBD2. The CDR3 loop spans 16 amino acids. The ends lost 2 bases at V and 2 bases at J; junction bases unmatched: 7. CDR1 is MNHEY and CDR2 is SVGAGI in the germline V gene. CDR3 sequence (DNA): TGTGCCAGCAGTTACGGGGCTAGCGGAATCACAGATACGCAGTATTTT. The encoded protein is CASSYGASGITDTQYF.

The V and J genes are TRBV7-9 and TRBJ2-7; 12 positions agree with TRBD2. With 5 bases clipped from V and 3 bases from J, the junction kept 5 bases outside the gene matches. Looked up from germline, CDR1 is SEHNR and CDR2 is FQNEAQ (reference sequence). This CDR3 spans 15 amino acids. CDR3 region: CASSPRTSGDYEQYF. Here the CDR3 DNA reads TGTGCCAGCAGCCCGCGGACTAGCGGGGACTACGAGCAGTACTTC.

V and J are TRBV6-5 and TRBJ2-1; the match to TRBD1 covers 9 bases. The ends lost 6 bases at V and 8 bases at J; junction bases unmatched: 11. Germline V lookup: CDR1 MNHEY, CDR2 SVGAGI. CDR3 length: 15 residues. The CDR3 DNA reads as TGTGCCAGCAGCGAGACGGGACAGGGAGTCGATGAGCAGTTCTTC. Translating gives CASSETGQGVDEQFF.

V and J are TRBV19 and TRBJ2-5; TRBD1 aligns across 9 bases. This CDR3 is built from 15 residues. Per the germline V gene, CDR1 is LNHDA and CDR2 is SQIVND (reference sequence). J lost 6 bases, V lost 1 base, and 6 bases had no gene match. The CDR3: CASSIVLGQGQTQYF. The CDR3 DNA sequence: TGTGCCAGTAGTATAGTCTTGGGACAGGGTCAGACCCAGTACTTC.

The CDR3 nucleotides read TGTGCCAGCCGACAGGGATATTACTCTGGGGCCAACGTCCTGACTTTC. Amino acid sequence: CASRQGYYSGANVLTF. The rearrangement links TRBV6-6 to TRBJ2-6, with 7 bases matching TRBD1. The CDR3 has 16 residues. The germline gives CDR1 MNHNY, CDR2 SVGAGI (reference sequence). After removal of 8 bases from V and 0 bases from J, the junction contained 7 bases not matched to a gene.

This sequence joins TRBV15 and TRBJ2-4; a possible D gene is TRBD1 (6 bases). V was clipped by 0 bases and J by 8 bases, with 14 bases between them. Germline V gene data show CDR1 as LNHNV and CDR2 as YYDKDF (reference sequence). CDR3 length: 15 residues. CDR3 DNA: TGTGCCACCAGCAGAGATCCTACAGGGATCTACATTCAGTACTTC. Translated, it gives CATSRDPTGIYIQYF.

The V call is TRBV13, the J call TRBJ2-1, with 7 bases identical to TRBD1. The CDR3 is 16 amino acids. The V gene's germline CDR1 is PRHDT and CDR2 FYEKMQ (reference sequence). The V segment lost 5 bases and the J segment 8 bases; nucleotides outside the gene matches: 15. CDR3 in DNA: TGTGCCAGCAGCCAAGGGGGCAGGGGTGGGGTCGATGAGCAGTTCTTC. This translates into CASSQGGRGGVDEQFF. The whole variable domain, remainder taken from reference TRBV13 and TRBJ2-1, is AAGVIQSPRHLIKEKRETATLKCYPIPRHDTVYWYQQGPGQDPQFLISFYEKMQSDKGSIPDRFSAQQFSDYHSELNMSSLELGDSALYFCASSQGGRGGVDEQFFGPGTRLTVL.

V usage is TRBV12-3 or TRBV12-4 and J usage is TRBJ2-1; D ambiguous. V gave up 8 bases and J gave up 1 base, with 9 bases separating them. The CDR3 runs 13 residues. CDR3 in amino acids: CASRRASYNEQFF. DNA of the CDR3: TGTGCCAGCCGCAGAGCGTCCTACAATGAGCAGTTCTTC.

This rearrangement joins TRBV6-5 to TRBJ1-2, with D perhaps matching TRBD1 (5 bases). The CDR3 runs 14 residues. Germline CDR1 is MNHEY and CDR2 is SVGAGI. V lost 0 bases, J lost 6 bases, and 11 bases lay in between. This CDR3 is CASSYSRGSDGYTF. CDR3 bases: TGTGCCAGCAGTTACTCGCGGGGCTCGGATGGCTACACCTTC.

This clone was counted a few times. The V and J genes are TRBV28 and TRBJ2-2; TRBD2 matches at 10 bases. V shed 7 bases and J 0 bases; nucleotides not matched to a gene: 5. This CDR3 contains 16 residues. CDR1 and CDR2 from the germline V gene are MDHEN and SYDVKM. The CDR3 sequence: CASTPGLASNTGELFF. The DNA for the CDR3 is TGTGCCAGCACTCCGGGACTAGCGTCGAACACCGGGGAGCTGTTTTTT. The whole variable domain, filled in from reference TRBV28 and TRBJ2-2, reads DVKVTQSSRYLVKRTGEKVFLECVQDMDHENMFWYRQDPGLGLRLIYFSYDVKMKEKGDIPEGYSVSREKKERFSLILESASTNQTSMYLCASTPGLASNTGELFFGEGSRLTVL.

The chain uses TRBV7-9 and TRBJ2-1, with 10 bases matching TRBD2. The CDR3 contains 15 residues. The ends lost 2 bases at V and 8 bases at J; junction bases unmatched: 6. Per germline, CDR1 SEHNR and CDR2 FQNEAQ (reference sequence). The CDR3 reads CASSLWLAGVDEQFF. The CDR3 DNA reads TGTGCCAGCAGCTTATGGCTAGCGGGAGTGGATGAGCAGTTCTTC.